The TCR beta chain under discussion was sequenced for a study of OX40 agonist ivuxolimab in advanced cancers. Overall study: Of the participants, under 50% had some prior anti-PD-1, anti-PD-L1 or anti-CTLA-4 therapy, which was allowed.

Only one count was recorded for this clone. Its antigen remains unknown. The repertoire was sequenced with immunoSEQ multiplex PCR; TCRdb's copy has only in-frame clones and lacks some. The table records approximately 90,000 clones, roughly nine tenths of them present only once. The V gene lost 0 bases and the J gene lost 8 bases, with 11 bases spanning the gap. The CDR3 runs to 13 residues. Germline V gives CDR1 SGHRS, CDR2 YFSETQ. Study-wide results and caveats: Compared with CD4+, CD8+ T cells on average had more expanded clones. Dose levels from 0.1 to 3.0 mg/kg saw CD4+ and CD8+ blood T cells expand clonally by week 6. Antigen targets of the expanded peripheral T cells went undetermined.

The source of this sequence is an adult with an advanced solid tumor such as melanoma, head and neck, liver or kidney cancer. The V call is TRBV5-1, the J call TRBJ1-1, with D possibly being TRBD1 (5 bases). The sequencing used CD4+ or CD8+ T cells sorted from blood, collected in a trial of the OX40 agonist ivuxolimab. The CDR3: CASSLAGRSEAFF. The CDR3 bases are TGCGCCAGCAGCTTGGCGGGACGTTCGGAAGCTTTCTTT.